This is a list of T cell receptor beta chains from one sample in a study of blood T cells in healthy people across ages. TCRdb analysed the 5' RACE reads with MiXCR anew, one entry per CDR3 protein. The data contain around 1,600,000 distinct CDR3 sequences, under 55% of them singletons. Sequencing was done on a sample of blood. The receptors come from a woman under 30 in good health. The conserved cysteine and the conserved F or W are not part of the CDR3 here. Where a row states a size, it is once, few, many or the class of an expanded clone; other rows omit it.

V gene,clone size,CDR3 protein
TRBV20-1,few,SARDPPYSYNEQF
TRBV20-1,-,SARDVGLGDTQY
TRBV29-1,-,SVGGSADRPYEQY
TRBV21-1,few,ASRRGGNREIEGIEVSGANVLT
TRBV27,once,ASAIAGDFYNEQF
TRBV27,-,ASSFSSGIDNEQF
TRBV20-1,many,SATGTGVTADTQY
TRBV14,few,ASSQDPTGTETQY
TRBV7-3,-,ASSIGLAGVGWNEQF
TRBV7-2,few,ASSSGLAGVREQF
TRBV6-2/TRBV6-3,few,ASSYSLAGSQFLF
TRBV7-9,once,ASSSPTGFTYEQY
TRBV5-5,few,ASSLVVLSYEQY
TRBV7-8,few,ASSLAAGEQYEQF
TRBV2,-,ASRKRLAGGNEQF
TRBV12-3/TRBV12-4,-,ASSPSGSSTDVQY
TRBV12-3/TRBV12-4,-,ASSYGQAQETQY
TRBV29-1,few,SVEGGRAGDTQY
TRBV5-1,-,ASSFFRGTGLGSYEQY
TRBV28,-,ASRDWNNEQY
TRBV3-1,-,ASSQVPLGGEVGEQY
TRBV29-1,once,SVVRGGNYGYT
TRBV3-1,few,ASRKGGNEQF
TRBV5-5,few,ASRRLGQGQLYGYT
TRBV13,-,ASSTLQGRRNYGYT
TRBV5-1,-,ASGTSSDGEQF
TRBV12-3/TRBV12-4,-,ASRGLAGGSEQF